Presented here are 5 T cell receptor beta chains from one specimen sequenced in a study of shared clonotypes between healthy human individuals. The method was immunoSEQ multiplex PCR; TCRdb's version includes in-frame clones alone and lacks a portion of them. The sample includes roughly 1 million clones, approximately 68% of them seen just once. Sequencing used memory CD4+ T cells sorted from blood. The subset here: CD45RA-negative fraction. All receptors come from a man aged 18 to 35 in good health.

This clone was observed a few times. The rearrangement links TRBV2 to TRBJ1-6, with no clear D. The CDR3 totals 13 residues. The V gene's germline CDR1 is SNHLY and CDR2 FYNNEI. V was trimmed by 3 bases and J by 6 bases, leaving 6 bases between them. CDR3 sequence: CASSEAFNSPLHF. In DNA, the CDR3 is TGTGCCAGCAGTGAGGCCTTTAATTCACCCCTCCACTTT. Drawing the rest from reference TRBV2 and TRBJ1-6, the complete variable domain is EPEVTQTPSHQVTQMGQEVILRCVPISNHLYFYWYRQILGQKVEFLVSFYNNEISEKSEIFDDQFSVERPDGSNFTLKIRSTKLEDSAMYFCASSEAFNSPLHFGNGTRLTVT.

This sequence joins TRBV5-1 and TRBJ1-6; D is uncertain. The CDR3 is made up of 15 amino acids. Germline CDR1 is SGHRS and CDR2 is YFSETQ. Trimming stripped 5 bases from V and 5 bases from J, with 14 bases between. The CDR3 nucleotides read TGCGCCAGCAGTCCCACCGGCAAGGATAATTCACCCCTCCACTTT. Protein product: CASSPTGKDNSPLHF.

The chain is built from TRBV6-6 and TRBJ2-7; the D is unclear. The CDR3 is 14 residues long. Germline V CDR1 and CDR2: MNHNY, SVGAGI (reference sequence). V dropped 0 bases and J dropped 2 bases, with 8 bases sitting between them. CDR3 sequence: CASSYSSLAYEQYF. The CDR3, as DNA: TGTGCCAGCAGTTACTCGAGCTTAGCCTACGAGCAGTACTTC.

The CDR3 loop is CASSSDGGALGYEQYF. The CDR3 DNA sequence: TGTGCCAGCAGCTCCGACGGCGGGGCGTTGGGGTACGAGCAGTACTTC. The rearrangement uses TRBV7-2 and TRBJ2-7, with D possibly being TRBD2 (6 bases). From germline, CDR1 is SGHTA and CDR2 FQGNSA. The CDR3 loop spans 16 amino acids. V lost 4 bases to trimming and J lost 4 bases, with 20 bases between them.

V usage is TRBV19 and J usage is TRBJ2-4; 7 nucleotides line up with TRBD2. Trimming took 4 bases from V and 4 from J; bases not matched to a gene: 10. Per germline, CDR1 LNHDA and CDR2 SQIVND (reference sequence). This CDR3 contains 16 residues. The DNA for the CDR3 is TGTGCCAGTAGTAGGAAGTGGGAGGGCCGGAAAAACATTCAGTACTTC. Encoded protein: CASSRKWEGRKNIQYF.